This T cell receptor beta chain was recovered during a study of T-cell memory formation after mild COVID-19. Study overall: Clusters of TCRs were largely donor specific.

Trimming removed 0 bases from V and 6 bases from J, with 8 bases in between. The CDR3 covers 14 residues. CDR1 and CDR2 (germline): MNHEY, SVGAGI. The study, taken as a whole, reports: CD4/CD8 balance held among clones contracting day 15 to 85, and later expanders leaned CD4+. Memory cells collected pre-infection included some clones that later responded, suggesting cross-reactive memory joined. There was no confirmation that second-wave clones peaking on day 37 were SARS-CoV-2 specific.

TCRdb reanalysed the 5' RACE reads using MiXCR and keeps one entry per CDR3 protein. The data hold 250,000 to 300,000 distinct CDR3 sequences, with about 16% observed a single time. Regarding this clonotype: Its specificity is unknown.

The receptor's source is a man aged 18 to 30 who had mild COVID-19 (a few samples of this study predate the infection). Cell type and time point are not known. J is TRBJ2-2 and V is TRBV6-5, with D unresolved. Sequenced: PBMCs or a T cell subset sorted from them (not recorded which). CDR3 coding DNA: TGTGCCAGCAGTTACTCGGCTAATTCCGGGGAGCTGTTTTTT. It is translated as CASSYSANSGELFF.